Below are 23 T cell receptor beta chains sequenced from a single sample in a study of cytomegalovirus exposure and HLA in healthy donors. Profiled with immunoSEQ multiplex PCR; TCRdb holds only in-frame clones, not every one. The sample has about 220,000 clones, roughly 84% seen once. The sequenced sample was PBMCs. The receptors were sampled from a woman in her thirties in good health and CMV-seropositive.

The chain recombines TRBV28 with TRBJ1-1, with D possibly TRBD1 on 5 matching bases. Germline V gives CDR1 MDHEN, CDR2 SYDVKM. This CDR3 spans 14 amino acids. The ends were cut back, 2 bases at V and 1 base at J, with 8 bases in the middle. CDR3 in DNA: TGTGCCAGCAGTTTAAGACAGAAGAACACTGAAGCTTTCTTT. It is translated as CASSLRQKNTEAFF.

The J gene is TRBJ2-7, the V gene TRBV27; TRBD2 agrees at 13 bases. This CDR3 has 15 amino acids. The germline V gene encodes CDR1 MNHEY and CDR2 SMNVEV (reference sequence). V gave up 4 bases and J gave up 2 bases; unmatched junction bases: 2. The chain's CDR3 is CASSYGTSGTYEQYF. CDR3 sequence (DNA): TGTGCCAGCAGTTACGGGACTAGCGGGACCTACGAGCAGTACTTC.

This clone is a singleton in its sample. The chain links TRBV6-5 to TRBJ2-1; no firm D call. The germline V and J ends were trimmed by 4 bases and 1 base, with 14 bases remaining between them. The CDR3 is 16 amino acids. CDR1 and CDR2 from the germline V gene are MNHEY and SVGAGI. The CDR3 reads CASSSLSLGSYNEQFF. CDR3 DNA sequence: TGTGCCAGCAGTTCACTTTCCCTGGGGTCCTACAATGAGCAGTTCTTC.

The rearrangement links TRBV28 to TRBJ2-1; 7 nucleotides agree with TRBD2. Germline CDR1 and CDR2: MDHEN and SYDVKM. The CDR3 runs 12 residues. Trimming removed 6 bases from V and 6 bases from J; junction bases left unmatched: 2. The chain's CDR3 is CASRGTTNEQFF. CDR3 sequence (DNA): TGTGCCAGCAGGGGGACTACCAATGAGCAGTTCTTC.

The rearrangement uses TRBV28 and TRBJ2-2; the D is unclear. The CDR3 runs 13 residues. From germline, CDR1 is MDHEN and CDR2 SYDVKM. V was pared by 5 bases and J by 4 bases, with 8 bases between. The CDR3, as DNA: TGTGCCAGCAGTCCTCTGATCACCGGGGAGCTGTTTTTT. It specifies CASSPLITGELFF.

The CDR3 sequence: CASSEEGAGANVLTF. In nucleotides, the CDR3 is TGTGCCAGCAGTGAAGAGGGTGCTGGGGCCAACGTCCTGACTTTC. The chain is built from TRBV2 and TRBJ2-6; D is uncertain. CDR3 length: 15 residues. Germline assignment: CDR1 SNHLY and CDR2 FYNNEI. The V gene lost 1 base and the J gene lost 2 bases, with 6 bases spanning the gap.

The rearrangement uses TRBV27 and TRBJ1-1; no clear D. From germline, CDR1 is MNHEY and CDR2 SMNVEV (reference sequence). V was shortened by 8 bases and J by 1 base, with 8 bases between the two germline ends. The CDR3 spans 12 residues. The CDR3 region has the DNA TGTGCCAGCCGCACGGGGAACACTGAAGCTTTCTTT. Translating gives CASRTGNTEAFF.

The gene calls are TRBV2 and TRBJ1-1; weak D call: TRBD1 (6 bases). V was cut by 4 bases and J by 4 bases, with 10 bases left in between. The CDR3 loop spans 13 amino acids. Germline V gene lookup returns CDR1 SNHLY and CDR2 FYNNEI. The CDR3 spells CASSATGSTEAFF. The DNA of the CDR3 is TGTGCCAGCAGTGCCACAGGGAGCACTGAAGCTTTCTTT. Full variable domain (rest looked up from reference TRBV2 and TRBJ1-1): EPEVTQTPSHQVTQMGQEVILRCVPISNHLYFYWYRQILGQKVEFLVSFYNNEISEKSEIFDDQFSVERPDGSNFTLKIRSTKLEDSAMYFCASSATGSTEAFFGQGTRLTVV.

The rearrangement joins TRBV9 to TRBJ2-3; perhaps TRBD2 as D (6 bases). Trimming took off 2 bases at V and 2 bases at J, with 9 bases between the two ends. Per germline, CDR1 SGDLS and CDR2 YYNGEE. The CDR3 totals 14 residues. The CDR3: CASSVSGYTDTQYF. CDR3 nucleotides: TGTGCCAGCAGCGTTAGCGGTTACACAGATACGCAGTATTTT.

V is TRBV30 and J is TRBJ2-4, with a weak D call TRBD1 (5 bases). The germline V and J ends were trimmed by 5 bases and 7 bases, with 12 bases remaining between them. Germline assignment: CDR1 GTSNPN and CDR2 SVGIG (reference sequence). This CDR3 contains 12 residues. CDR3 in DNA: TGTGCCTGGGGACACCCGATGAACATTCAGTACTTC. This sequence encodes CAWGHPMNIQYF. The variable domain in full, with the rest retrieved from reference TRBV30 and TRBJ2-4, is SQTIHQWPATLVQPVGSPLSLECTVEGTSNPNLYWYRQAAGRGLQLLFYSVGIGQISSEVPQNLSASRPQDRQFILSSKKLLLSDSGFYLCAWGHPMNIQYFGAGTRLSVL.

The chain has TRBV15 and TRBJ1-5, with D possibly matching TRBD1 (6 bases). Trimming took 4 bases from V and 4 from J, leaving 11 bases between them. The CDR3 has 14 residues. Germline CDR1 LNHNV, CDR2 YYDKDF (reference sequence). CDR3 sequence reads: CATSKDSENQPQHF. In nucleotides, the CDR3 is TGTGCCACCAGCAAGGACAGCGAAAATCAGCCCCAGCATTTT.

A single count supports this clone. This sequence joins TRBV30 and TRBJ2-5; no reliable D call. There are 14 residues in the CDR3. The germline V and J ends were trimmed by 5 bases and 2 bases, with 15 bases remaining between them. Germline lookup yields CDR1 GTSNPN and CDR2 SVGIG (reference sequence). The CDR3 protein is CAWQLHRAQETQYF. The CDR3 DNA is TGTGCCTGGCAGCTTCATAGGGCGCAAGAGACCCAGTACTTC. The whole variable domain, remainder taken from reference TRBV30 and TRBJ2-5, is SQTIHQWPATLVQPVGSPLSLECTVEGTSNPNLYWYRQAAGRGLQLLFYSVGIGQISSEVPQNLSASRPQDRQFILSSKKLLLSDSGFYLCAWQLHRAQETQYFGPGTRLLVL.

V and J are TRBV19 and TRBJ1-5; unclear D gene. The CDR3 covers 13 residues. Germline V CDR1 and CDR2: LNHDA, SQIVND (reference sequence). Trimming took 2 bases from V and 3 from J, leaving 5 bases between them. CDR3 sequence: CASSIRANQPQHF. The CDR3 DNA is TGTGCCAGTAGTATAAGGGCCAATCAGCCCCAGCATTTT.

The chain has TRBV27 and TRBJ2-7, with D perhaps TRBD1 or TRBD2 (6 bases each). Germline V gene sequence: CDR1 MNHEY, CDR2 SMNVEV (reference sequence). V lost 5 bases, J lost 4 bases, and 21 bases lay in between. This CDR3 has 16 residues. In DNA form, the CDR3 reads TGTGCCAGCAGTCCTAGGGGGGCTAGCAGAACTTACGAGCAGTACTTC. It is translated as CASSPRGASRTYEQYF.

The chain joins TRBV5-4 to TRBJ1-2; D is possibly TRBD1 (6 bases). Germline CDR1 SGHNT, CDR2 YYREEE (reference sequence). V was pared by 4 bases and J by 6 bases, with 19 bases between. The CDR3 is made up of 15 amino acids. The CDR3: CASSPQDSWGDGYTF. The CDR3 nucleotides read TGTGCCAGCAGCCCCCAGGACAGCTGGGGGGATGGCTACACCTTC.

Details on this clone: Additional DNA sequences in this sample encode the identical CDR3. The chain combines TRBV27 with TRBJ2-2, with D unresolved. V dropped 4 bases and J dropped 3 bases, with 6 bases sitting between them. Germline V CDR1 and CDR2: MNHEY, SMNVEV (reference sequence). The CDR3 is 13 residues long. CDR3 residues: CASSSTYTGELFF. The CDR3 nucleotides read TGTGCCAGCAGTTCGACCTACACCGGGGAGCTGTTTTTT.

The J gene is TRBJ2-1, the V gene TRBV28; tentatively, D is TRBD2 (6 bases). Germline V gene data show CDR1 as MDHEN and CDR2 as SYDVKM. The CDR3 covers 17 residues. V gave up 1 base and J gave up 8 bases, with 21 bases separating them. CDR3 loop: CASSLSRRDSRRDEQFF. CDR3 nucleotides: TGTGCCAGCAGTTTATCTCGCCGGGACTCCCGAAGGGATGAGCAGTTCTTC.

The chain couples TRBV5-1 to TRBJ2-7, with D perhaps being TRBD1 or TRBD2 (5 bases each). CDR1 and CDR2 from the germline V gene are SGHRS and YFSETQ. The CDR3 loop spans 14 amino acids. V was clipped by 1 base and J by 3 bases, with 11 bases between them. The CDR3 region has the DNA TGCGCCAGCAGCTTGAGAGGGCAGGGCTACGAGCAGTACTTC. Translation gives CASSLRGQGYEQYF.

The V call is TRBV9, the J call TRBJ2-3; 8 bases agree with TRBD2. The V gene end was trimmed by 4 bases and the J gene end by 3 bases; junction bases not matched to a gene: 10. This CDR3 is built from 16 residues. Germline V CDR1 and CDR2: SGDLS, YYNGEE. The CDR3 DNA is TGTGCCAGCAGCCCACCTTATGCTAGCGGGACAGATACGCAGTATTTT. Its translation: CASSPPYASGTDTQYF.

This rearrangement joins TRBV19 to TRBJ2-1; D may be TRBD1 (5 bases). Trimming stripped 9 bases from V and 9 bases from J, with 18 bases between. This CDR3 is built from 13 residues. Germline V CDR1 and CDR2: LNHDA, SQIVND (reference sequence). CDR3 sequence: CASKSQGISEQFF. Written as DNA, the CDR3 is TGTGCCAGCAAGTCCCAGGGTATCTCTGAGCAGTTCTTC.

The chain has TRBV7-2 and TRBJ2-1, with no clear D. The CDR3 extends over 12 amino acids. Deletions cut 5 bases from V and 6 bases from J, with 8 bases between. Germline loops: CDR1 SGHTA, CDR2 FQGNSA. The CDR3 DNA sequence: TGTGCCAGCAGCCGTGTTATCAATGAGCAGTTCTTC. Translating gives CASSRVINEQFF.

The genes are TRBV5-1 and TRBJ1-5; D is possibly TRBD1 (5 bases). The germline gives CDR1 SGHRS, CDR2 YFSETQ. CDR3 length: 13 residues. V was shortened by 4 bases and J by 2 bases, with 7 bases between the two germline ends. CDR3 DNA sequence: TGCGCCAGCAGCCAGGGTGGCAATCAGCCCCAGCATTTT. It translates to CASSQGGNQPQHF.

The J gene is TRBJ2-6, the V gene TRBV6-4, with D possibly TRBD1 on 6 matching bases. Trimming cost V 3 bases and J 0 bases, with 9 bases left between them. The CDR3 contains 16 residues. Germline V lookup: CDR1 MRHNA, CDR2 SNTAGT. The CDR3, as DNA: TGTGCCAGCAGTGAGGCAGGGGCCTCTGGGGCCAACGTCCTGACTTTC. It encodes CASSEAGASGANVLTF.